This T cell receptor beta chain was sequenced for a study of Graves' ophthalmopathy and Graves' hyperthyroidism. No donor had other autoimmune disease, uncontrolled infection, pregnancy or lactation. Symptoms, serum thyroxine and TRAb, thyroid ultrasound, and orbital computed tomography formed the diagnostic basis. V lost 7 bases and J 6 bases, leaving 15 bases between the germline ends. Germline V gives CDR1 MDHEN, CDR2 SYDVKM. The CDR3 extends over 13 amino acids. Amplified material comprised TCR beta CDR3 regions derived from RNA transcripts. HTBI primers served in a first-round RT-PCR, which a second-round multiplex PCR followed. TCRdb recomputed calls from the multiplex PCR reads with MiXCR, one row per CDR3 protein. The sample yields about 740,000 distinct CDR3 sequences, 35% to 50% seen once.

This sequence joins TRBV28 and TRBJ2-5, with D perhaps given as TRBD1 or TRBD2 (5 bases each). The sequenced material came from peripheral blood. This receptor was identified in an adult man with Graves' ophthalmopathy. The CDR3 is CASIEGNWKTQYF. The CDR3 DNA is TGTGCCAGCATCGAGGGGAACTGGAAGACCCAGTACTTC.